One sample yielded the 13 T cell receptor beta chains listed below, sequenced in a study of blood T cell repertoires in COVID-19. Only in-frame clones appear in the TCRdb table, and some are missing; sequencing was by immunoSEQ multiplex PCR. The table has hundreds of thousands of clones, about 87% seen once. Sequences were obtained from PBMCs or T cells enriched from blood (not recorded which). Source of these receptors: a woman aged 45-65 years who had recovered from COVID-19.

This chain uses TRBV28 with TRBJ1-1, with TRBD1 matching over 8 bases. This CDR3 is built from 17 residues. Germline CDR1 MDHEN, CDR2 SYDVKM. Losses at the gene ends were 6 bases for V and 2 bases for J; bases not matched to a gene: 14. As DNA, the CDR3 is TGTGCCAGCAGACCCACAGGCCCGGGACAGGTTAACACTGAAGCTTTCTTT. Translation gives CASRPTGPGQVNTEAFF.

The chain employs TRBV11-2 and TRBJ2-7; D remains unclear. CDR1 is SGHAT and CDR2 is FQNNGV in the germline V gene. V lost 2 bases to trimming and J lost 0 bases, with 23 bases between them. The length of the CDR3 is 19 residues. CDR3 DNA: TGTGCCAGCAGCTTACATGTTGGAACAGCCATAACCCCCTCCTACGAGCAGTACTTC. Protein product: CASSLHVGTAITPSYEQYF.

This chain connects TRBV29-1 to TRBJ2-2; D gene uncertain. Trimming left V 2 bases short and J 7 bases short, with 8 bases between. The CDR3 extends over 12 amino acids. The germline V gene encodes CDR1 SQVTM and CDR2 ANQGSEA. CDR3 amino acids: CSVESPYGELFF. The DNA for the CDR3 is TGCAGCGTTGAATCCCCTTACGGGGAGCTGTTTTTT.

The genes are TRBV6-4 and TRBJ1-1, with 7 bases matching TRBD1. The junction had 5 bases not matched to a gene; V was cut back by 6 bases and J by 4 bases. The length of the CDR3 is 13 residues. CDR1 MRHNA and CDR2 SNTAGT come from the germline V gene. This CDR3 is CASSSNRGTEAFF. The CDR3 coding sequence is TGTGCCAGCAGCTCGAACAGGGGCACTGAAGCTTTCTTT.

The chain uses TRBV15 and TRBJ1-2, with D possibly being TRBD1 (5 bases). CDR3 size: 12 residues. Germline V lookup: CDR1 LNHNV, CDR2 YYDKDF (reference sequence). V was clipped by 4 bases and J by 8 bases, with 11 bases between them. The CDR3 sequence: CATSTGMWGYTF. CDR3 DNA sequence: TGTGCCACCAGCACAGGGATGTGGGGCTACACCTTC. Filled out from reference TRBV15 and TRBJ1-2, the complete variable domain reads DAMVIQNPRYQVTQFGKPVTLSCSQTLNHNVMYWYQQKSSQAPKLLFHYYDKDFNNEADTPDNFQSRRPNTSFCFLDIRSPGLGDTAMYLCATSTGMWGYTFGSGTRLTVV.

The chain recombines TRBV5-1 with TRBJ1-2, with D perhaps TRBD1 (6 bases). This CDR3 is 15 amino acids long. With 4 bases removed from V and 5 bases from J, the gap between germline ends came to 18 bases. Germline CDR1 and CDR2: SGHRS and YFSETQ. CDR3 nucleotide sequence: TGCGCCAGCAGCGCGGGCTTACCAGGGGATTATGGCTACACCTTC. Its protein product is CASSAGLPGDYGYTF.

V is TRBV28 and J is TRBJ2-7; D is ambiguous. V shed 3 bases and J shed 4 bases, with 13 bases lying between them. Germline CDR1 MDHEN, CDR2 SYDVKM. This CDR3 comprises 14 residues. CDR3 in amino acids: CASSFLPLSYEQYF. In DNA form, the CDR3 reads TGTGCCAGCAGTTTTCTCCCTCTGAGTTACGAGCAGTACTTC.

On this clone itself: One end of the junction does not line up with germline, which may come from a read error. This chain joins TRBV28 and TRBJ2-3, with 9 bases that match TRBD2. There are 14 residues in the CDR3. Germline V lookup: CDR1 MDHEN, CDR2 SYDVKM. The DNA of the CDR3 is TGTGCCAGCGCAACCGGGACTAGCAGAGATACGCAGTATTTT. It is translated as CASATGTSRDTQYF.

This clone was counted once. In DNA, the CDR3 is TGTGCCAGTAGTCCACAGGGGGCGAGGAGGGACACTGAAGCTTTCTTT. Translating gives CASSPQGARRDTEAFF. The chain recombines TRBV19 with TRBJ1-1; 9 bases fit TRBD1. V lost 5 bases and J lost 3; bases outside the gene matches: 10. The CDR3 runs 16 residues. CDR1 LNHDA and CDR2 SQIVND come from the germline V gene (reference sequence).

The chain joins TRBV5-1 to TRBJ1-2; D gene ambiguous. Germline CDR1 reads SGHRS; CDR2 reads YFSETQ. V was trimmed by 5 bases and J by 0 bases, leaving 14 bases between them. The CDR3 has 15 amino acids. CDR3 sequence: CASRSGFQTNYGYTF. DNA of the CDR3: TGCGCCAGCAGATCAGGTTTCCAAACTAACTATGGCTACACCTTC.

CDR3 nucleotide sequence: TGTGCCAGCAGTTCCCAAGGGGGCGGCGAGCAGTACTTC. The encoded protein is CASSSQGGGEQYF. This rearrangement joins TRBV12-3 or TRBV12-4 to TRBJ2-7; 7 bases agree with TRBD1. The CDR3 extends over 13 amino acids. Trimming removed 4 bases from V and 6 bases from J; junction bases left unmatched: 6.

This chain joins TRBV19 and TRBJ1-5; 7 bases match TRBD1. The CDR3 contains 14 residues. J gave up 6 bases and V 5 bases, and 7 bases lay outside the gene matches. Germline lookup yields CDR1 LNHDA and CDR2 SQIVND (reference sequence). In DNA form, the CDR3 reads TGTGCCAGTAGTGCACAGGGGTTCGGTCAGCCCCAGCATTTT. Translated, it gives CASSAQGFGQPQHF.

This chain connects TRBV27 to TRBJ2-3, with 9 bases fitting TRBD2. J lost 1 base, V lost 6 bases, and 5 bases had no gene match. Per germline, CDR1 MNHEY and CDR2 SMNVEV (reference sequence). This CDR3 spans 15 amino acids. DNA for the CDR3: TGTGCCAGCAGGGGTAGCGGGAGACGCACAGATACGCAGTATTTT. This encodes CASRGSGRRTDTQYF.